This T cell receptor (beta chain) was retrieved from a study of OX40 agonist ivuxolimab in advanced cancers. Study at large: From 23 to 79 years was the age range, with a mean of approximately 63 years, and over 70% were male. Three patients had partial responses: one hepatocellular carcinoma, two cutaneous melanoma. Study-wide points: Dose levels from 0.1 to 3.0 mg/kg saw CD4+ and CD8+ blood T cells expand clonally by week 6.

The data were produced by immunoSEQ multiplex PCR, yet TCRdb's version contains in-frame clones alone and is incomplete. The sample has 80,000 or so clones, approximately 89% seen once. Concerning this clone itself: Its antigen is not known.

The CDR3 spans 18 residues. Looked up from germline, CDR1 is SGHRS and CDR2 is YFSETQ. With 2 bases removed from V and 0 bases from J, the gap between germline ends came to 21 bases. The gene calls are TRBV5-1 and TRBJ2-7; maybe TRBD1 (5 bases). The source is an adult with an advanced solid tumor such as melanoma, head and neck, liver or kidney cancer. This sample comprised CD4+ or CD8+ T cells sorted from blood, obtained in a trial of the OX40 agonist ivuxolimab. CDR3 sequence (DNA): TGCGCCAGCAGCTTCCAACGAACTAACGGACATCTCTCCTACGAGCAGTACTTC. This encodes CASSFQRTNGHLSYEQYF.